This entry lists 10 T cell receptor beta chains sequenced from one sample in a study of T cells after posttransplantation cyclophosphamide. Cells defined as naive were viable CD3+CD4+ or CD3+CD8+ and CCR7+CD45RA+CD45RO-CD95-CD27+CD28+. The data were produced by immunoSEQ multiplex PCR, yet TCRdb's version contains in-frame clones alone and is incomplete. The sample yields 10,000 or so clones, roughly 98% seen once. Input material: naive CD4+ T cells sorted from PBMCs. The receptors stem from an older woman in good health, CMV-negative, and a related stem cell transplant donor.

This chain links TRBV19 with TRBJ1-6; D unclear. Deletions cut 5 bases from V and 3 bases from J, with 17 bases between. The germline V gene has CDR1 LNHDA and CDR2 SQIVND (reference sequence). The CDR3 contains 17 residues. The CDR3 spells CASSSTATRNYNSPLHF. In DNA form, the CDR3 reads TGTGCCAGTAGTTCCACCGCGACACGGAACTATAATTCACCCCTCCACTTT.

This chain links TRBV2 with TRBJ2-5; 8 nucleotides match TRBD2. CDR1 and CDR2 (germline): SNHLY, FYNNEI. The CDR3 spans 15 residues. Trimming removed 2 bases from V and 3 bases from J; junction bases left unmatched: 5. In DNA, the CDR3 is TGTGCCAGCAGTGAAACAGCGGGGGCAGAAGAGACCCAGTACTTC. As protein: CASSETAGAEETQYF.

V and J are TRBV5-6 and TRBJ1-4; a weak D match, TRBD1 (5 bases). Germline V gene data show CDR1 as SGHDT and CDR2 as YYEEEE. This CDR3 has 16 residues. V shed 1 base and J shed 3 bases, with 13 bases lying between them. CDR3: CASSLLGLGANEKLFF. As DNA, the CDR3 is TGTGCCAGCAGCTTGCTGGGTCTAGGGGCTAATGAAAAACTGTTTTTT.

V and J are TRBV6-1 and TRBJ1-3; 7 bases line up with TRBD1. The CDR3 loop spans 14 amino acids. The germline CDR1 and CDR2 sequences are MNHNS and SASEGT. Trimming took 8 bases from V and 2 from J; bases not matched to a gene: 6. The CDR3, as DNA: TGTGCCAGCGCTATAGGGGGCGCTGGAAACACCATATATTTT. It is translated as CASAIGGAGNTIYF.

The chain carries TRBV19 and TRBJ2-1; weak D call: TRBD2 (6 bases). Trimming cost V 5 bases and J 3 bases, with 17 bases left between them. The CDR3 runs to 16 residues. Germline V gene sequence: CDR1 LNHDA, CDR2 SQIVND (reference sequence). CDR3: CASSPWGGINYNEQFF. As DNA, the CDR3 is TGTGCCAGTAGTCCTTGGGGCGGGATTAACTACAATGAGCAGTTCTTC.

CDR3 loop: CASSSPGGGRGYTF. Here the CDR3 DNA reads TGCGCCAGCAGCTCCCCCGGGGGGGGACGTGGCTACACCTTC. The chain combines TRBV5-1 with TRBJ1-2; maybe TRBD1 (5 bases). CDR1 is SGHRS and CDR2 is YFSETQ in the germline V gene. The CDR3 loop spans 14 amino acids. V was clipped by 3 bases and J by 7 bases, with 16 bases between them.

The CDR3 region is CASSPVAGASYNEQFF. As DNA, the CDR3 is TGTGCCAGCAGCCCGGTGGCGGGGGCCTCCTACAATGAGCAGTTCTTC. V gene TRBV4-2 combines with J gene TRBJ2-1; D may be TRBD2 (7 bases). Trimming shortened V by 4 bases and J by 0 bases, and 13 bases separated the two germline ends. CDR1 and CDR2 from the germline V gene are LGHNA and YNFKEQ. The length of the CDR3 is 16 residues.

This chain links TRBV20-1 with TRBJ2-7; 10 nucleotides match TRBD1. The V segment lost 5 bases and the J segment 10 bases; nucleotides outside the gene matches: 5. Germline V lookup: CDR1 DFQATT, CDR2 SNEGSKA (reference sequence). The CDR3 is 11 residues long. Written as DNA, the CDR3 is TGCAGTGCTGGGACAGGGGAAAGTCAGTACTTC. It translates to CSAGTGESQYF.

V usage is TRBV19 and J usage is TRBJ2-1, with 16 bases aligning to TRBD2. CDR1 and CDR2 from the germline V gene are LNHDA and SQIVND (reference sequence). Losses at the gene ends were 5 bases for V and 1 base for J; bases not matched to a gene: 2. The CDR3 runs 17 residues. The CDR3 loop is CASSEGLAGGSYNEQFF. The CDR3 region has the DNA TGTGCCAGTAGTGAGGGACTAGCGGGGGGGTCCTACAATGAGCAGTTCTTC.

As regards this clone: Other DNA variants within this sample encode the same CDR3. This sequence joins TRBV27 and TRBJ1-1; TRBD1 matches at 12 bases. J gave up 11 bases and V 6 bases, and 13 bases lay outside the gene matches. Looked up from germline, CDR1 is MNHEY and CDR2 is SMNVEV (reference sequence). CDR3 length: 15 amino acids. The CDR3 sequence is CASSHPSGQGARAFF. The DNA of the CDR3 is TGTGCCAGCAGCCATCCCTCGGGACAGGGGGCGCGGGCTTTCTTT.